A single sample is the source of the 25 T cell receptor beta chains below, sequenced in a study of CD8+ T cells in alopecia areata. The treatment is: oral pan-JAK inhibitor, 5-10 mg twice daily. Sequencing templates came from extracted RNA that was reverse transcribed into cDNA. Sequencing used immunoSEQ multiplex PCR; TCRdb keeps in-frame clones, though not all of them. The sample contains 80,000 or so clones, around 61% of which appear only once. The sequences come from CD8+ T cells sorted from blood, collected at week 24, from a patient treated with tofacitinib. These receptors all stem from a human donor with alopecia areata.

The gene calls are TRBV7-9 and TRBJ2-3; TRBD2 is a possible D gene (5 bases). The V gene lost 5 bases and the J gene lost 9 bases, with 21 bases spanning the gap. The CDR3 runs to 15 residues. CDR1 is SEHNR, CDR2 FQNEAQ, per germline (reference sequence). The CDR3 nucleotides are TGTGCCAGCAGCCATAGGGAGACCAGTATAGGGACGCAGTATTTT. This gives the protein CASSHRETSIGTQYF.

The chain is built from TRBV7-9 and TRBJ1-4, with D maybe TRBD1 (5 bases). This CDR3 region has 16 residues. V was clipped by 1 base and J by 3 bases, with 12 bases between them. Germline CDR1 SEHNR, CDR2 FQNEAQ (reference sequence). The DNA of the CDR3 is TGTGCCAGCAGCTTAGACCCCAGGGCTCCTAATGAAAAACTGTTTTTT. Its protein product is CASSLDPRAPNEKLFF.

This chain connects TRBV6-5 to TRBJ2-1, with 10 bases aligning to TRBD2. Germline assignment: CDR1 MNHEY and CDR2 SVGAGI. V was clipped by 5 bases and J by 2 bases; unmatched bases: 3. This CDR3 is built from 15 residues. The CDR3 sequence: CASSPGLATYNEQFF. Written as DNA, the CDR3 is TGTGCCAGCAGTCCGGGACTAGCGACCTACAATGAGCAGTTCTTC.

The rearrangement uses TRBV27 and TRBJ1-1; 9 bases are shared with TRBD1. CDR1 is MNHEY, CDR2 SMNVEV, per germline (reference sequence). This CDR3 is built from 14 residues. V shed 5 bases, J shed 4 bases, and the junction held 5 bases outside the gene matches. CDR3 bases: TGTGCCAGCAGTACGGGACAGGGAGTCACTGAAGCTTTCTTT. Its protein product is CASSTGQGVTEAFF.

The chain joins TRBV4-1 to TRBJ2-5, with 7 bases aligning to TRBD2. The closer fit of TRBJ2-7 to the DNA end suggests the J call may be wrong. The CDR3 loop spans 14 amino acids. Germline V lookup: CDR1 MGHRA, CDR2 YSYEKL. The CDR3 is CASSQVTSWAEQYF. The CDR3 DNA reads TGCGCCAGCAGCCAAGTGACTAGCTGGGCCGAGCAGTACTTC.

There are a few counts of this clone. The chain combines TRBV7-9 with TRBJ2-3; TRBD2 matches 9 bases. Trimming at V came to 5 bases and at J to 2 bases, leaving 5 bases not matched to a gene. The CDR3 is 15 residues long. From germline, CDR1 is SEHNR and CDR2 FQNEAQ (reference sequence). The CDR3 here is CASSDQREATDTQYF. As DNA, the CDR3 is TGTGCCAGCAGCGACCAGCGGGAGGCCACAGATACGCAGTATTTT.

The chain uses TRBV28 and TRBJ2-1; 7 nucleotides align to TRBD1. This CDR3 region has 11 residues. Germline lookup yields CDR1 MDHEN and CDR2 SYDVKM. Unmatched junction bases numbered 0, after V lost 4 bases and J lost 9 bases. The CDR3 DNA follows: TGTGCCAGCAGTTACAGGGGTGAGCAGTTCTTC. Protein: CASSYRGEQFF.

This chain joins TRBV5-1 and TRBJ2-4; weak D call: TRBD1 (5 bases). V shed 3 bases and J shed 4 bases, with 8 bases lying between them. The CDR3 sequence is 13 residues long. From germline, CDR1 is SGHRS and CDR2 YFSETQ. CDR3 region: CASSSDTKNIQYF. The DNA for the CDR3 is TGCGCCAGCAGCTCGGACACGAAAAACATTCAGTACTTC.

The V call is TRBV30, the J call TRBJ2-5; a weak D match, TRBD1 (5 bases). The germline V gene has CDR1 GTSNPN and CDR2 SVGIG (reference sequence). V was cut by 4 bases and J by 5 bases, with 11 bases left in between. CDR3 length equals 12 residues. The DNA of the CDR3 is TGTGCCTGGAATCTCCAGGGTGAGACCCAGTACTTC. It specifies CAWNLQGETQYF.

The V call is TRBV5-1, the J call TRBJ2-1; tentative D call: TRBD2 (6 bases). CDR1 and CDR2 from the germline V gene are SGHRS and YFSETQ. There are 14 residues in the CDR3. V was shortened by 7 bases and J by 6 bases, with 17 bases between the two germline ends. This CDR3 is CASRTADSGNEQFF. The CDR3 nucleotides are TGCGCCAGCCGAACAGCCGATAGCGGCAATGAGCAGTTCTTC.

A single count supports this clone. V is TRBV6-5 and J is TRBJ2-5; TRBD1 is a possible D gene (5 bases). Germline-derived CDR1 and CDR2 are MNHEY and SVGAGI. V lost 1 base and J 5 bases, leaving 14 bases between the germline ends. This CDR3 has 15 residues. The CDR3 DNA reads TGTGCCAGCAGTTACTTCAGGGAAGGTGTGGAGACCCAGTACTTC. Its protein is CASSYFREGVETQYF.

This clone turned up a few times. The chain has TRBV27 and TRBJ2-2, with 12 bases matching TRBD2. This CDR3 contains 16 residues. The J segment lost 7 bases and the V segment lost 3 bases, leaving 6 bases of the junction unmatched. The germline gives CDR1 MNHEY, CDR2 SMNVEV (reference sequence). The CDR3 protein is CASSFLAGGPVGELFF. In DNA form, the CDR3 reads TGTGCCAGCAGTTTCCTAGCGGGAGGGCCCGTCGGGGAGCTGTTTTTT.

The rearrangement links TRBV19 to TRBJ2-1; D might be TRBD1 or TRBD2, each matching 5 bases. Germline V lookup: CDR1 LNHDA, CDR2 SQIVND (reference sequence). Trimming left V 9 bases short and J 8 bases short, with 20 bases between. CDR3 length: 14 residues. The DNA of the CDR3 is TGTGCCAGCCACGCCCCCGGGACGGCCGATGAGCAGTTCTTC. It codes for CASHAPGTADEQFF.

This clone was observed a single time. The CDR3 DNA is TGTGCCAGCAGTTGGACAGATCAAGCCGGGGAGCTGTTTTTT. Encoded protein: CASSWTDQAGELFF. This chain connects TRBV28 to TRBJ2-2; the D gene is possibly TRBD1 (6 bases). The CDR3 contains 14 residues. V lost 4 bases to trimming and J lost 6 bases, with 12 bases between them. In germline, CDR1 is MDHEN, CDR2 SYDVKM.

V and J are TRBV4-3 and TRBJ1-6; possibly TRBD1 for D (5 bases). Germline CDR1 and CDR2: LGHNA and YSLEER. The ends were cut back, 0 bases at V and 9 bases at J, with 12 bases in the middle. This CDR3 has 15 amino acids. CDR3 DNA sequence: TGCGCCAGCAGCCAAGATCTGGGACGGGGTTCACCCCTCCACTTT. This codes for CASSQDLGRGSPLHF.

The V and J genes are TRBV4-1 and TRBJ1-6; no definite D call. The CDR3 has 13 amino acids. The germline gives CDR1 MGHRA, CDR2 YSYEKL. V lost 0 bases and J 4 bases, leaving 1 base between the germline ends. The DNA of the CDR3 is TGCGCCAGCAGCCAAGAATATAATTCACCCCTCCACTTT. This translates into CASSQEYNSPLHF.

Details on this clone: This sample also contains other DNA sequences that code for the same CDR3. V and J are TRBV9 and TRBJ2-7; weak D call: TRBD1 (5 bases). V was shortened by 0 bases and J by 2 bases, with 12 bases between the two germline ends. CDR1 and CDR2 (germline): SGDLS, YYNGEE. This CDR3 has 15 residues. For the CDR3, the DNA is TGTGCCAGCAGCGTAGCCGGGCAGGGCCCCTACGAGCAGTACTTC. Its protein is CASSVAGQGPYEQYF. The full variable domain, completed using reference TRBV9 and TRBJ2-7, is DSGVTQTPKHLITATGQRVTLRCSPRSGDLSVYWYQQSLDQGLQFLIQYYNGEERAKGNILERFSAQQFPDLHSELNLSSLELGDSALYFCASSVAGQGPYEQYFGPGTRLTVT.

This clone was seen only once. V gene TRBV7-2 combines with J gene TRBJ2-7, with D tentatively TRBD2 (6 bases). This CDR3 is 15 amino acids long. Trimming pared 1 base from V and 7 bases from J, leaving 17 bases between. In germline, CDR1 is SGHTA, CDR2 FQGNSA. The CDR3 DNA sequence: TGTGCCAGCAGCTTAGTTTCTGTTGGGGAGGATGAGCAGTACTTC. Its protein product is CASSLVSVGEDEQYF.

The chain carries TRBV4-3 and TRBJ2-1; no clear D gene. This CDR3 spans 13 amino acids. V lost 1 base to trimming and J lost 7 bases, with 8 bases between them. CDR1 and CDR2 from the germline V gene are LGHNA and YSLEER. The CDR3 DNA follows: TGCGCCAGCAGCCAAGGTGCAAGGAATGAGCAGTTCTTC. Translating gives CASSQGARNEQFF.

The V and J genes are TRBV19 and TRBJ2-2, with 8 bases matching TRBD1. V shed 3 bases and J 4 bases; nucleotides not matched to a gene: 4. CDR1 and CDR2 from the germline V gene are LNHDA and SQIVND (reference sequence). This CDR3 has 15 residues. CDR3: CASSMFGTGTGELFF. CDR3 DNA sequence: TGTGCCAGTAGTATGTTCGGGACAGGCACCGGGGAGCTGTTTTTT.

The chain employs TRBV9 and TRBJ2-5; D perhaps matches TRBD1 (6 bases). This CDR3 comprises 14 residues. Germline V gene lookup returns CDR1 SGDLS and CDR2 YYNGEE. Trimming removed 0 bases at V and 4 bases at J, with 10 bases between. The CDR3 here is CASSVAGAGETQYF. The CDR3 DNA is TGTGCCAGCAGCGTAGCAGGGGCCGGAGAGACCCAGTACTTC.

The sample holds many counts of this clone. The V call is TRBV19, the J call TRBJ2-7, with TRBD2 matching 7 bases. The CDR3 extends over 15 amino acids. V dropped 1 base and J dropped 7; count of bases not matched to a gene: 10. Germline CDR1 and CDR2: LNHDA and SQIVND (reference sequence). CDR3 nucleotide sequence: TGTGCCAGTAGTATAGCTAGCGGACTACAACGGGAGCAGTACTTC. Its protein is CASSIASGLQREQYF. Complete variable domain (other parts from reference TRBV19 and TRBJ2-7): DGGITQSPKYLFRKEGQNVTLSCEQNLNHDAMYWYRQDPGQGLRLIYYSQIVNDFQKGDIAEGYSVSREKKESFPLTVTSAQKNPTAFYLCASSIASGLQREQYFGPGTRLTVT.

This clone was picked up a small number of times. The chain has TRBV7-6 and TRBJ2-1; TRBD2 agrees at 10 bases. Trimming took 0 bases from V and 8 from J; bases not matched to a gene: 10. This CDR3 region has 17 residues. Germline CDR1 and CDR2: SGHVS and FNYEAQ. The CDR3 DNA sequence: TGTGCCAGCAGCTTAGCAGGGGAGCTAGCGGGGGTGCATGAGCAGTTCTTC. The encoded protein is CASSLAGELAGVHEQFF.

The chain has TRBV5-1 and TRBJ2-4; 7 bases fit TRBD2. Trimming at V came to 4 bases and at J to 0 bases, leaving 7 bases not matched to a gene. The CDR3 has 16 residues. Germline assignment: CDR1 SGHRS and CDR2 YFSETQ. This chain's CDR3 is CASSGTTGLAKNIQYF. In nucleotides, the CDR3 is TGCGCCAGCAGCGGGACTACGGGTCTAGCCAAAAACATTCAGTACTTC.

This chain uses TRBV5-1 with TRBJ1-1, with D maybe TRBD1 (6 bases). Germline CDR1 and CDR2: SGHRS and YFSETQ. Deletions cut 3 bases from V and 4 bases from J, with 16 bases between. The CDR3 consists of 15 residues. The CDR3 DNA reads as TGCGCCAGCAGCTCTAATTCTGGGGGCGGCACTGAAGCTTTCTTT. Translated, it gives CASSSNSGGGTEAFF.